Included here is one TCR beta chain sequence, with context. Profiled with immunoSEQ multiplex PCR; TCRdb holds only in-frame clones, not every one. There are 600,000 to 750,000 clones in the sample; around 72% occur only once, and approximately 2% lies in the top ten. This entry is derived from a study of shared clonotypes between healthy human individuals. Each sample came from a Caucasian adult donor living in Nashville, Tennessee. This clonotype was obtained from a woman aged 25-40 years in good health. Sequencing was performed on memory CD4+ T cells sorted from blood. Subset reported: CD45RA-negative fraction.

The CDR3 reads CASRSGGQYNSPLHF. The DNA for the CDR3 is TGCGCCAGCAGGAGCGGGGGACAGTATAATTCACCCCTCCACTTT. The V gene is TRBV10-2, the J gene TRBJ1-6, with TRBD1 identical over 7 bases. CDR1 is WSHSY, CDR2 SAAADI, per germline. V dropped 6 bases and J dropped 4; count of bases not matched to a gene: 6. This CDR3 contains 15 residues.